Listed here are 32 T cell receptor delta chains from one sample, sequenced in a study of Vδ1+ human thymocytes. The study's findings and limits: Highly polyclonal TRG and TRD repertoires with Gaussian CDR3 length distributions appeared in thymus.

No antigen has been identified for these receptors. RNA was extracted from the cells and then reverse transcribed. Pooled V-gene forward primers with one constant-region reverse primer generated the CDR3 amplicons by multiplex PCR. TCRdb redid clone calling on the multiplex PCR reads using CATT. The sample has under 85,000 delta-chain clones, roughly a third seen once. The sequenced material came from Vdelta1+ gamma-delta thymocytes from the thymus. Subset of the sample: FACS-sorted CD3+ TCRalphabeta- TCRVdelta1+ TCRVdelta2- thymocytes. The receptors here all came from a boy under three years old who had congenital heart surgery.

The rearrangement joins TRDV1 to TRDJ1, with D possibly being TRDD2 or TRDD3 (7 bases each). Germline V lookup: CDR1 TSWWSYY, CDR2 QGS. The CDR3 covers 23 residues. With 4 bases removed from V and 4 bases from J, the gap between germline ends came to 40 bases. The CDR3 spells CALGGTERPSSHWGGFRGDKLIF. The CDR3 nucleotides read TGTGCTCTTGGGGGAACCGAACGGCCTTCCTCCCATTGGGGGGGATTTCGGGGCGATAAACTCATCTTT.

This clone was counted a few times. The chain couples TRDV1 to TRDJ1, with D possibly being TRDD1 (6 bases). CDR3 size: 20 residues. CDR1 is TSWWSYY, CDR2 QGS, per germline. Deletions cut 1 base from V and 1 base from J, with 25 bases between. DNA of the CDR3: TGTGCTCTTGGGGAACAAATAGGCTTTGGGGAAATTTATCGCACCGATAAACTCATCTTT. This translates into CALGEQIGFGEIYRTDKLIF.

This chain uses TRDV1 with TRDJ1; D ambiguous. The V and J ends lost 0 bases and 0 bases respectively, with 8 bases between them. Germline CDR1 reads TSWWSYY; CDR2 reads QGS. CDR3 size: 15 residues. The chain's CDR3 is CALGELEGDTDKLIF. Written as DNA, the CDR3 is TGTGCTCTTGGGGAACTTGAGGGTGACACCGATAAACTCATCTTT.

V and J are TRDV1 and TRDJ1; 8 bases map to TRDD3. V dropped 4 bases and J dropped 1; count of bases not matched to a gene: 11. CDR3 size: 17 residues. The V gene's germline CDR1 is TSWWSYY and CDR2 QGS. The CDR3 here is CALGAILGVHFTDKLIF. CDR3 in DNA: TGTGCTCTTGGGGCCATACTGGGGGTCCATTTCACCGATAAACTCATCTTT.

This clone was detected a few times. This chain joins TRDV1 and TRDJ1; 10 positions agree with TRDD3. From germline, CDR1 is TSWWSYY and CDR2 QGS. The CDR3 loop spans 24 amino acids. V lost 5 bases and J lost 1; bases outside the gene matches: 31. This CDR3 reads CALGPSPSRASYGGYGAPTDKLIF. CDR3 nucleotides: TGTGCTCTTGGGCCCTCCCCATCGAGGGCCTCCTACGGGGGATACGGGGCACCCACCGATAAACTCATCTTT.

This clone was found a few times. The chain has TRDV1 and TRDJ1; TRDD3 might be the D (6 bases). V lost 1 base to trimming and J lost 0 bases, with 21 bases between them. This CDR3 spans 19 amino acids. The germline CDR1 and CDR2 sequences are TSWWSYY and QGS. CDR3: CALGERLIGGSSYTDKLIF. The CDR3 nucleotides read TGTGCTCTTGGGGAACGTCTAATCGGGGGAAGCTCTTACACCGATAAACTCATCTTT.

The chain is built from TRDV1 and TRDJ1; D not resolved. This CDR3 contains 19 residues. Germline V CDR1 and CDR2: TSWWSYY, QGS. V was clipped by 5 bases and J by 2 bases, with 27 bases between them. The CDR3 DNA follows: TGTGCTCTTGGGTCGGCCCCCCCGACGGATTGGATGGTAACCGATAAACTCATCTTT. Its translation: CALGSAPPTDWMVTDKLIF.

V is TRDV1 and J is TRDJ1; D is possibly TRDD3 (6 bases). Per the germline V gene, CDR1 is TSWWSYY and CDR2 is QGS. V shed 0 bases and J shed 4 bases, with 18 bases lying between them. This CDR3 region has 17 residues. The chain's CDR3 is CALGELYSPGDLDKLIF. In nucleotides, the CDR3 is TGTGCTCTTGGGGAACTTTACTCGCCTGGGGATCTCGATAAACTCATCTTT.

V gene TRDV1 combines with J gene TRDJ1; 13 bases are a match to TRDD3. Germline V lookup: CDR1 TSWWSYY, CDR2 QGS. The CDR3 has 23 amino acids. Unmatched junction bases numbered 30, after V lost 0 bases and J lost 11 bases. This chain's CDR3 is CALGELESCTGGYAEKAIRGLIF. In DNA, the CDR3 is TGTGCTCTTGGGGAACTAGAGTCCTGTACTGGGGGATACGCTGAGAAAGCTATCCGGGGGCTCATCTTT.

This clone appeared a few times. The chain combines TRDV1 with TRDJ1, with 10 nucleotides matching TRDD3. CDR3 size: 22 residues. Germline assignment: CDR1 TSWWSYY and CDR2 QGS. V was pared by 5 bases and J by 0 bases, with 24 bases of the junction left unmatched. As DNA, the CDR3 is TGTGCTCTTGGGCCCCACGGATCCTACGGGGGATACGGGCCGCCCTACACCGATAAACTCATCTTT. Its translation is CALGPHGSYGGYGPPYTDKLIF.

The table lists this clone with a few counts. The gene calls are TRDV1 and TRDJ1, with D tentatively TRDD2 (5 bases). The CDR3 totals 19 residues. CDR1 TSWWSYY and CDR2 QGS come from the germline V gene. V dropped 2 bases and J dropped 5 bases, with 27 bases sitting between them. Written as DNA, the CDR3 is TGTGCTCTTGGGGAAATTACCTACCACCGGAGGGGCCCCCTTGATAAACTCATCTTT. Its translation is CALGEITYHRRGPLDKLIF.

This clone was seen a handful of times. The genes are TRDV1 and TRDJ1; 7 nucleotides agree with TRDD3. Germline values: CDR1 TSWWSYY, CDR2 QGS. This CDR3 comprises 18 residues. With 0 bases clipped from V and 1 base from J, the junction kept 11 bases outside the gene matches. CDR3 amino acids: CALGELVWGLPSTDKLIF. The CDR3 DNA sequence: TGTGCTCTTGGGGAACTGGTCTGGGGGCTACCCTCCACCGATAAACTCATCTTT.

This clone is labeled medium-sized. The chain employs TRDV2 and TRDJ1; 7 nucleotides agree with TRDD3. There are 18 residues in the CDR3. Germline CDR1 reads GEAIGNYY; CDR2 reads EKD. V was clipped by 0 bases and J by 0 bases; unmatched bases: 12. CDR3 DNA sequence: TGTGCCTGTGACACCGAGGAGGAGGACTGGGGATACACCGATAAACTCATCTTT. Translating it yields CACDTEEEDWGYTDKLIF.

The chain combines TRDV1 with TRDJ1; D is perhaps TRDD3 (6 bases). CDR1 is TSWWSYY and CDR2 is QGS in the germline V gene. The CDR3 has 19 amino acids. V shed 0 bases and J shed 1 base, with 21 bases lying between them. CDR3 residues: CALGELPLRRRGCTDKLIF. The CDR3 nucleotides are TGTGCTCTTGGGGAACTACCCCTACGACGTAGGGGATGCACCGATAAACTCATCTTT.

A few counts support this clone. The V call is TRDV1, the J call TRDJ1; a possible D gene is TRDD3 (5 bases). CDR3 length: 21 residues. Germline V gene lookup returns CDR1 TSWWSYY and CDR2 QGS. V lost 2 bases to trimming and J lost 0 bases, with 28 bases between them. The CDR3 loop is CALGEWRGAWGPLLDTDKLIF. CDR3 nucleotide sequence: TGTGCTCTTGGGGAATGGAGGGGGGCTTGGGGACCATTACTCGACACCGATAAACTCATCTTT.

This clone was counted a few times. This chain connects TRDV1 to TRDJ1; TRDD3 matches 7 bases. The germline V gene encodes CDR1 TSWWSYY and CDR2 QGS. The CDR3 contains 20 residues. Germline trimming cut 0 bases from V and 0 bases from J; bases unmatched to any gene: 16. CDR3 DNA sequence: TGTGCTCTTGGGGAACTGTCCAATTCTTACGCTGGGGGCTACACCGATAAACTCATCTTT. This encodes CALGELSNSYAGGYTDKLIF.

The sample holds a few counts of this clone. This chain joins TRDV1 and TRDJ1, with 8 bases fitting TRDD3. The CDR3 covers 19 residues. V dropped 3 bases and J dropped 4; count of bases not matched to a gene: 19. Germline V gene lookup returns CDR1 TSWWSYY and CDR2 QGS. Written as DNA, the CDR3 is TGTGCTCTTGGGGATTCTTCCGACAGGGATACGGGTAAGGACGATAAACTCATCTTT. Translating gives CALGDSSDRDTGKDDKLIF.

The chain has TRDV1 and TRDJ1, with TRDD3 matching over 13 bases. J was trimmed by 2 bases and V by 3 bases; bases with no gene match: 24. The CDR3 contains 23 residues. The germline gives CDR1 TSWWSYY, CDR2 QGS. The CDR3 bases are TGTGCTCTTGGGGAGCCTTCCTACCCTTACTGGGGGATACGCGCGAGGAGGACCGATAAACTCATCTTT. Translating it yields CALGEPSYPYWGIRARRTDKLIF.

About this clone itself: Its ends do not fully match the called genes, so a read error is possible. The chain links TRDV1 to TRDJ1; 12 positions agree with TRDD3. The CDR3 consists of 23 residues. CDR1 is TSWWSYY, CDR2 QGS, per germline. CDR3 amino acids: CALGEDVRSYVLYWGIPNDELIF. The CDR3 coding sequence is TGTGCTCTTGGGGAGGACGTAAGATCCTACGTCCTTTACTGGGGGATACCGAACGATGAACTCATCTTT.

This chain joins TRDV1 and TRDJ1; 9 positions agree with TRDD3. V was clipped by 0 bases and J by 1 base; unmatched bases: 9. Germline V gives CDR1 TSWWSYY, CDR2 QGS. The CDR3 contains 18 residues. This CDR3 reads CALGELGTPWGITDKLIF. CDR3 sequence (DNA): TGTGCTCTTGGGGAACTCGGGACCCCCTGGGGGATCACCGATAAACTCATCTTT.

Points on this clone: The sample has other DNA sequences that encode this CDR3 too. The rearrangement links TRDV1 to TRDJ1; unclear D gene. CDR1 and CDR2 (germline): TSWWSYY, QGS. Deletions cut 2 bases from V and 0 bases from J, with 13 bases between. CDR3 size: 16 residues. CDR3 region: CALGEEGPRYTDKLIF. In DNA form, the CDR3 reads TGTGCTCTTGGGGAAGAGGGTCCGAGGTACACCGATAAACTCATCTTT.

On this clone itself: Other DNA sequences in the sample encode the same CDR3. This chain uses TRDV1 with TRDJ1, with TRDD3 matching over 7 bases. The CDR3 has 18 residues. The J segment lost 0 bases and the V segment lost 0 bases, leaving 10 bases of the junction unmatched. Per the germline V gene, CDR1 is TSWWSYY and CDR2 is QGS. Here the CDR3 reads CALGELAPLGEYTDKLIF. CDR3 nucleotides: TGTGCTCTTGGGGAACTAGCTCCGTTGGGGGAGTACACCGATAAACTCATCTTT.

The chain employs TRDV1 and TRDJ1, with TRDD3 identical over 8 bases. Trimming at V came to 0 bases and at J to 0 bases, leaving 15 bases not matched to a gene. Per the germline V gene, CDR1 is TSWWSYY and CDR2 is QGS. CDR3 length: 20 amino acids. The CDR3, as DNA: TGTGCTCTTGGGGAACTACCCGCCTTAACTGGGGGTCCGTACACCGATAAACTCATCTTT. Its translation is CALGELPALTGGPYTDKLIF.

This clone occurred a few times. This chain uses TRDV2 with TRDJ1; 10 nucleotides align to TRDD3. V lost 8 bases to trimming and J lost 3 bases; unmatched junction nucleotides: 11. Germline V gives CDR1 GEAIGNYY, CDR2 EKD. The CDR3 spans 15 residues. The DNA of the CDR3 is TGTGCCTCCTGTACTGGGGGATTAATATCCGATAAACTCATCTTT. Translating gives CASCTGGLISDKLIF.

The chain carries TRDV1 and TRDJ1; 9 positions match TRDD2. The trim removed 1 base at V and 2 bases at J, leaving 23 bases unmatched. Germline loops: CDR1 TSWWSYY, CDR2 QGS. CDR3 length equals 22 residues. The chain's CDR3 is CALGEQEEPFLRVGGSTDKLIF. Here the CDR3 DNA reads TGTGCTCTTGGGGAACAAGAGGAACCCTTCCTACGGGTTGGGGGAAGTACCGATAAACTCATCTTT.

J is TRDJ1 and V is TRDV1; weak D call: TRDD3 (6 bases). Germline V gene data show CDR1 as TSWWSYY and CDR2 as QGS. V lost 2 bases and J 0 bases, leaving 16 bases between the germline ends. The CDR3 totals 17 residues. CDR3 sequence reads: CALGEGRRRGYTDKLIF. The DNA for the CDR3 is TGTGCTCTTGGGGAAGGTCGGCGAAGGGGATACACCGATAAACTCATCTTT.

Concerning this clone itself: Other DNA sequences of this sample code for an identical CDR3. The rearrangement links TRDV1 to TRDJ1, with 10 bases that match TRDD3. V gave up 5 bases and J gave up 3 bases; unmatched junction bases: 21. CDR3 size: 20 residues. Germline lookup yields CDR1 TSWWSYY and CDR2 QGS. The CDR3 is CALGKKRGVLYWGIPDKLIF. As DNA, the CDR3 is TGTGCTCTTGGGAAGAAGCGAGGTGTCCTCTACTGGGGGATCCCCGATAAACTCATCTTT.

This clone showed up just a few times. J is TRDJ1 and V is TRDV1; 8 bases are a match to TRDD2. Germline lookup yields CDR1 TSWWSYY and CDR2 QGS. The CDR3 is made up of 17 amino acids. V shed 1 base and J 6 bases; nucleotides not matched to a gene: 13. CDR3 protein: CALGEPFLSDGIYKLIF. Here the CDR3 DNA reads TGTGCTCTTGGGGAACCCTTCCTATCCGACGGAATATATAAACTCATCTTT.

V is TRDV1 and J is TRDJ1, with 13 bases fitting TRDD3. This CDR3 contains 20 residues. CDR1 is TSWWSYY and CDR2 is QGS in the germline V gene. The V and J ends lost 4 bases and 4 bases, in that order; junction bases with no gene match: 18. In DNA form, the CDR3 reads TGTGCTCTTGGGGCCCCTCCTCATTCGTACTGGGGGATACGCGTCGATAAACTCATCTTT. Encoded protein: CALGAPPHSYWGIRVDKLIF.

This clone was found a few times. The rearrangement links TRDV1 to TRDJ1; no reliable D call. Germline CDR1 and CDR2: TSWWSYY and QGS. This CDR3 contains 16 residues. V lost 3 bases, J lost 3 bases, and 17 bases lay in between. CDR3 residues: CALGDSPPLEADKLIF. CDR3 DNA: TGTGCTCTTGGGGACTCCCCACCTCTGGAAGCCGATAAACTCATCTTT.

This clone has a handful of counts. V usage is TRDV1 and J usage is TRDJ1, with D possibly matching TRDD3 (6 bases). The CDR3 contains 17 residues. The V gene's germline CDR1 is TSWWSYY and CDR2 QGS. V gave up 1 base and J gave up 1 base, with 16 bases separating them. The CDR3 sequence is CALGERGAWGPTDKLIF. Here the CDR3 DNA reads TGTGCTCTTGGGGAACGGGGAGCCTGGGGTCCCACCGATAAACTCATCTTT.

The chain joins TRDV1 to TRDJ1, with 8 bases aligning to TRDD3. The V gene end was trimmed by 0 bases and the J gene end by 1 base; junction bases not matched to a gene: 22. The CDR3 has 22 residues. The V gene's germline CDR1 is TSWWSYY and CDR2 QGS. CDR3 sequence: CALGELPLYVPPYWGPTDKLIF. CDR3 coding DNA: TGTGCTCTTGGGGAACTGCCCTTGTATGTTCCCCCTTACTGGGGGCCCACCGATAAACTCATCTTT.